Listed below are T cell receptor beta chains from one sample, sequenced in a study of CD8+CD57+ T cells in acquired aplastic anemia. TCRdb processed the reads anew with MiXCR; each CDR3 protein has one entry. Found here are around 64,000 distinct CDR3 sequences, under 55% of them singletons; the top ten hold about 2.5%. Sequencing used sorted CD4+, CD8+, or CD8+CD57+ T cells (not recorded which) from PBMCs. Every receptor here comes from a human donor in good health, serving as a control. Each CDR3 is given with its conserved first and last residue. The D gene is left open where the match is weak. Clone size is stated in some rows and not others, as once, few, many or a class when expanded.

few,-,TRBJ1-2,TRBV25-1,CASSQPRETFTLNYGYTF,TGTGCCAGCTCACAACCCCGGGAGACATTCACCCTCAACTATGGCTACACCTTC
-,-,TRBJ2-2,TRBV11-2,CASSLRLLSNTGELFF,TGTGCCAGCAGCTTACGCCTCCTGTCGAACACCGGGGAGCTGTTTTTT
many,-,TRBJ2-1,TRBV7-2,CASTPQGGYNEQFF,TGTGCCAGCACCCCCCAAGGGGGGTACAATGAGCAGTTCTTC
-,TRBD1,TRBJ1-2,TRBV6-4,CASSDSGGTASYGYTF,TGTGCCAGCAGTGACTCTGGGGGGACAGCTAGCTATGGCTACACCTTC
-,TRBD2,TRBJ2-3,TRBV5-1,CASSSHGTSGSSTDTQYF,TGCGCCAGCAGCTCACACGGGACTAGCGGATCTAGCACAGATACGCAGTATTTT
-,TRBD2,TRBJ2-3,TRBV20-1,CSAAGLAGSDTQYF,TGCAGTGCTGCGGGACTAGCGGGTTCCGATACGCAGTATTTT
-,TRBD1,TRBJ1-6,TRBV15,CATSRGDSHLSPLHF,TGTGCCACCAGCAGAGGGGACAGCCACCTTTCACCCCTCCACTTT
-,-,TRBJ1-6,TRBV5-1,CVSNPRTDESSPLHF,TGCGTCAGCAACCCAAGGACAGATGAAAGCTCACCCCTCCACTTT
many,TRBD1,TRBJ2-5,TRBV5-1,CASTMTGGAETQYF,TGCGCCAGCACGATGACAGGGGGCGCTGAGACCCAGTACTTC
medium-sized,TRBD1,TRBJ2-2,TRBV24-1,CATSDRTGKRSGELFF,TGTGCCACCAGTGACAGGACAGGGAAACGGTCCGGGGAGCTGTTTTTT
many,-,TRBJ2-2,TRBV5-1,CASSLAPGDTGELFF,TGCGCCAGCAGCTTGGCACCGGGCGACACCGGGGAGCTGTTTTTT
once,-,TRBJ1-6,TRBV20-1,CSAGLTGTGNSPLHF,TGCAGTGCTGGCCTGACGGGGACGGGTAATTCACCCCTCCACTTT
-,TRBD2,TRBJ2-3,TRBV5-1,CASSSPIAGEEDTQYF,TGCGCCAGCAGCTCACCAATAGCGGGAGAAGAAGATACGCAGTATTTT
-,-,TRBJ1-5,TRBV5-1,CASSLQGAGQPQHF,TGCGCCAGCAGCTTGCAGGGCGCGGGGCAGCCCCAGCATTTT
-,-,TRBJ2-7,TRBV25-1,CASSQGGSGSSYEQYF,TGTGCCAGCAGTCAGGGGGGAAGCGGGAGTTCCTACGAGCAGTACTTC
-,-,TRBJ1-1,TRBV5-1,CASSFSIVNTEAFF,TGCGCCAGCAGCTTCAGCATCGTGAACACTGAAGCTTTCTTT
-,TRBD2,TRBJ2-3,TRBV7-6,CASSITSGSTDTQYF,TGTGCCAGCAGCATTACTAGCGGGAGCACAGATACGCAGTATTTT
-,-,TRBJ1-5,TRBV5-1,CASRETENQPQHF,TGCGCCAGCAGAGAGACAGAGAATCAGCCCCAGCATTTT
many,TRBD1,TRBJ1-6,TRBV3-1,CASSFLWTGEYNSPLHF,TGTGCCAGCAGCTTCCTCTGGACAGGAGAATATAATTCACCCCTCCACTTT